The clone carrying this T cell receptor (beta chain) was detected a few times. Its antigen is unknown. The sample is drawn from a study of response to subunit inactivated influenza vaccine. General study points: The authors offered the suggestion that each seasonal influenza vaccination recruits few new T cells.

In TCRdb, the RT-PCR reads were re-called with MiXCR into one record per CDR3 protein. The table includes more than 450,000 distinct CDR3 sequences, around 8% detected once. This CDR3 comprises 14 residues. The V segment lost 4 bases and the J segment 8 bases; nucleotides outside the gene matches: 3. Looked up from germline, CDR1 is SGHTA and CDR2 is FQGNSA. The TCR was taken from a man aged 45-69 years who received an inactivated influenza vaccine. The chain is built from TRBV7-2 and TRBJ1-6; the match to TRBD1 covers 9 bases. Specimen: PBMCs from blood, collected around 25 months after vaccination. The CDR3 nucleotides read TGTGCCAGCAGCTGGACAGGGGAGGATTCACCCCTCCACTTT. Protein product: CASSWTGEDSPLHF.